Given below is one T cell receptor beta chain in context. A much larger clone differs from this one at a single base, so this may be a read error. For the second PCR, which ran for 7 to 11 cycles, a sample-barcoded 5' primer and a J-beta primer mix were used. Every single cDNA molecule received a tag from a template-switch adaptor with 12 random nucleotides. Each CDR3 protein gets one entry after TCRdb re-called the 5' RACE reads with MiXCR. The sample lists around 650,000 distinct CDR3 sequences; roughly 30% were seen once. The CDR3 sequence is 16 residues long. Germline CDR1 is KGHSH and CDR2 is LQKENI. V gave up 5 bases and J gave up 4 bases, with 20 bases separating them. The data derive from a study of blood T cells in healthy people across ages.

V is TRBV18 and J is TRBJ1-2, with D perhaps TRBD1 (6 bases). Sequenced input: blood. The clonotype was recovered from a woman of 80 years or more in good health. DNA for the CDR3: TGTGCCAGCTCAATCCAAAGTCAGGGGACCTGCTATGGCTACACCTTC. This encodes CASSIQSQGTCYGYTF. Combining the CDR3 with reference TRBV18 and TRBJ1-2 gives the whole variable domain NAGVMQNPRHLVRRRGQEARLRCSPMKGHSHVYWYRQLPEEGLKFMVYLQKENIIDESGMPKERFSAEFPKEGPSILRIQQVVRGDSAAYFCASSIQSQGTCYGYTFGSGTRLTVV.